A selection of T cell receptor beta chains follows, all from one sample in a study of neurological immune-mediated disorders. A single record per CDR3 protein comes from TCRdb applying MiXCR to the 5' RACE reads. Counted here are some 100,000 distinct CDR3 sequences, 13% occurring once; the ten biggest clones make up roughly 5%. Sequencing was performed on PBMCs. These receptors came from a female donor with HTLV-1-associated myelopathy (HAM/TSP). CDR3s include the opening cysteine and the closing phenylalanine or tryptophan. A D gene is named only where the DNA matches it firmly. A clone size is listed for some rows: how often the clone was seen (once, few, many), or a class if it is expanded.

J gene | clone size | D gene | V gene | CDR3 protein | CDR3 DNA
TRBJ2-3 | many | TRBD1 | TRBV28 | CASSPSPGQGLRTDTQYF | TGTGCCAGCAGTCCTAGCCCGGGACAGGGGTTGCGCACAGATACGCAGTATTTT
TRBJ1-2 | NA | TRBD1 | TRBV5-1 | CSSSLRQGAGGYTF | TGCTCTAGCAGCTTGAGACAGGGGGCAGGAGGCTACACCTTC
TRBJ1-5 | many | NA | TRBV29-1 | CSVGDGILGNQPQHF | TGCAGCGTTGGGGACGGGATACTCGGCAATCAGCCCCAGCATTTT
TRBJ1-5 | many | TRBD1 | TRBV28 | CASSPGTASNQPQHF | TGTGCCAGCAGTCCCGGGACAGCTAGCAATCAGCCCCAGCATTTT
TRBJ1-6 | many | NA | TRBV7-3 | CASSLEWGSPLHF | TGTGCCAGCAGCTTAGAGTGGGGTTCACCCCTCCACTTT
TRBJ1-1 | NA | NA | TRBV4-2 | CASRKNTEAFF | TGTGCCAGCCGGAAGAACACTGAAGCTTTCTTT
TRBJ1-1 | many | NA | TRBV20-1 | CSASSGNTEAFF | TGCAGTGCTAGTTCGGGTAACACTGAAGCTTTCTTT
TRBJ1-1 | many | NA | TRBV5-1 | CASSVSGLSKGVAEAFF | TGCGCCAGCAGTGTCAGTGGACTCTCCAAGGGGGTCGCTGAAGCTTTCTTT
TRBJ2-7 | many | NA | TRBV6-5 | CASSYSSGTYEQYF | TGTGCCAGCAGTTACTCGTCAGGTACCTACGAGCAGTACTTC
TRBJ2-5 | few | NA | TRBV5-1 | CASSLGTEWETQYF | TGCGCCAGCAGCTTGGGAACTGAATGGGAGACCCAGTACTTC
TRBJ1-5 | many | NA | TRBV28 | CASSFRQGKSNQPQHF | TGTGCCAGCAGTTTCCGGCAGGGCAAGAGCAATCAGCCCCAGCATTTT
TRBJ2-5 | NA | TRBD2 | TRBV5-1 | CASSLGRTSGEVQETQYF | TGCGCCAGCAGCTTAGGACGGACTAGCGGGGAAGTCCAAGAGACCCAGTACTTC
TRBJ1-6 | NA | NA | TRBV28 | CASSNGGSSDNTTLHF | TGTGCCAGCAGTAACGGGGGGAGCTCCGATAATACAACCCTCCACTTT
TRBJ1-4 | many | TRBD1 | TRBV12-3/TRBV12-4 | CASSTGQGEKLFF | TGTGCCAGCAGCACCGGACAGGGGGAAAAACTGTTTTTT
TRBJ2-7 | many | NA | TRBV6-6 | CASITNPRTGVLREQYF | TGTGCCAGCATCACGAACCCCAGGACGGGAGTGCTTCGAGAGCAGTACTTC
TRBJ2-1 | many | NA | TRBV4-1 | CASSQARGSGSYNEQFF | TGCGCCAGCAGCCAAGCCCGGGGGAGCGGCTCCTACAATGAGCAGTTCTTC
TRBJ1-4 | many | NA | TRBV5-1 | CASSLRQRNEKLFF | TGCGCCAGCAGCCTCCGACAGCGTAATGAAAAACTGTTTTTT
TRBJ1-5 | many | NA | TRBV20-1 | CSARRGEKGSNQPQHF | TGCAGTGCTAGGCGGGGGGAGAAGGGGAGCAATCAGCCCCAGCATTTT
TRBJ2-1 | many | NA | TRBV5-1 | CASSSGRDSGNEQFF | TGCGCCAGCAGCTCGGGTAGGGACTCAGGTAATGAGCAGTTCTTC